This T cell receptor beta chain comes out of a study of blood T cell repertoires in COVID-19. Data came from immunoSEQ multiplex PCR; TCRdb stores just in-frame clones and leaves some out. This table holds about 230,000 clones, roughly 83% found once. Remarks on this clone: A junction boundary mismatches the germline segment, possibly from a read error.

The CDR3 covers 15 residues. From germline, CDR1 is SSHAT and CDR2 FNYEAQ (reference sequence). The sample consisted of peripheral blood. The chain is built from TRBV7-7 and TRBJ2-2; tentative D call: TRBD2 (7 bases). The sequence was collected from a woman in her 70s with active or convalescent COVID-19. The CDR3 DNA follows: TGTGCTAGCAGCTTAGGCGGCGGGGGCTCCGGGGAGCTGTTTTTT. As protein: CASSLGGGGSGELFF.